Each of the 6 T cell receptor beta chains below was sequenced from the same sample in a study of blood T cell repertoires in COVID-19. Assay: immunoSEQ multiplex PCR; the TCRdb copy retains only in-frame clones and omits some. The sample has 300,000 or so clones; approximately 89% are singletons. Sequenced sample: peripheral blood. The receptors come from a woman aged 25 to 39 who had recovered from COVID-19.

This rearrangement joins TRBV28 to TRBJ1-4, with 11 bases aligning to TRBD1. The CDR3 spans 14 residues. Per the germline V gene, CDR1 is MDHEN and CDR2 is SYDVKM. The ends lost 5 bases at V and 9 bases at J; junction bases unmatched: 5. The CDR3 region has the DNA TGTGCCAGCAGTGGGACAGGGGGGGTGAAAAAACTGTTTTTT. It translates to CASSGTGGVKKLFF.

The chain combines TRBV27 with TRBJ1-6; D is unclear. CDR3 length: 15 residues. Trimming cost V 6 bases and J 0 bases, with 9 bases left between them. Germline CDR1 reads MNHEY; CDR2 reads SMNVEV (reference sequence). As DNA, the CDR3 is TGTGCCAGCAGCTTAGGGCCCTCCTATAATTCACCCCTCCACTTT. This translates into CASSLGPSYNSPLHF.

The chain recombines TRBV9 with TRBJ1-1; perhaps TRBD1 as D (6 bases). The germline V and J ends were trimmed by 4 bases and 6 bases, with 10 bases remaining between them. This CDR3 has 12 amino acids. In germline, CDR1 is SGDLS, CDR2 YYNGEE. The CDR3 DNA is TGTGCCAGCAGCTTAACAGGGTCTGAAGCTTTCTTT. It specifies CASSLTGSEAFF.

This clone was recorded only once. J is TRBJ2-1 and V is TRBV28; D ambiguous. The CDR3 is 15 residues long. Germline CDR1 MDHEN, CDR2 SYDVKM. V lost 5 bases and J lost 4, with 15 bases in between. CDR3 sequence: CASSPTKTGYNEQFF. The CDR3 DNA reads TGTGCCAGCAGTCCTACAAAAACGGGTTACAATGAGCAGTTCTTC.

This clone was detected once. The chain has TRBV6-2 or TRBV6-3 and TRBJ2-1; maybe TRBD2 (6 bases). Germline CDR1 and CDR2: MNHEY and SVGEGT. CDR3 size: 12 residues. Trimming pared 5 bases from V and 6 bases from J, leaving 8 bases between. The CDR3 sequence is CASSRLVNEQFF. The DNA for the CDR3 is TGTGCCAGCAGTAGACTAGTCAATGAGCAGTTCTTC.

The chain combines TRBV9 with TRBJ1-5; TRBD1 is a possible D gene (5 bases). The germline gives CDR1 SGDLS, CDR2 YYNGEE. The CDR3 totals 15 residues. Trimming shortened V by 0 bases and J by 0 bases, and 7 bases separated the two germline ends. This CDR3 is CASSVDGGSNQPQHF. The DNA of the CDR3 is TGTGCCAGCAGCGTAGACGGGGGTAGCAATCAGCCCCAGCATTTT.